The 8 T cell receptor beta chains presented below share a single source sample, sequenced in a study of beta chain features in type 1 diabetes. Study outcomes and limitations: All four CD4+ subsets of Type 1 diabetes patients contained TCRB CDR3s that were moderately but significantly shorter.

All of the isolated RNA was reverse transcribed, so expressed TCRB transcripts were sequenced. Libraries were prepared by immunoSEQ multiplex PCR; TCRdb keeps only in-frame clonotypes and omits some of them. This sample carries 55,000 to 85,000 clones, about 48% of them seen once, and the ten largest clones take 0.7%. These TCRs are of unknown antigen specificity. The sequenced material came from central memory CD4+ T cells from blood. The receptors were sampled from a young man with type 1 diabetes.

This clone has more than one count but fewer than ten. The chain couples TRBV5-1 to TRBJ2-1; 8 bases map to TRBD1. The germline gives CDR1 SGHRS, CDR2 YFSETQ. After removal of 0 bases from V and 7 bases from J, the junction contained 0 bases not matched to a gene. This CDR3 is built from 13 residues. CDR3 protein: CASSLDRGNEQFF. The CDR3 region has the DNA TGCGCCAGCAGCTTGGACAGGGGGAATGAGCAGTTCTTC.

The chain is built from TRBV2 and TRBJ2-5; possible D gene TRBD1, 5 bases. Germline loops: CDR1 SNHLY, CDR2 FYNNEI. Trimming removed 6 bases from V and 5 bases from J, with 13 bases in between. This CDR3 contains 13 residues. Written as DNA, the CDR3 is TGTGCCAGCAGCCACAACAAGGGGGAGACCCAGTACTTC. Translated: CASSHNKGETQYF.

This clone was found a few times. This chain connects TRBV11-2 to TRBJ1-6, with TRBD1 matching 7 bases. The CDR3 loop spans 15 amino acids. Germline assignment: CDR1 SGHAT and CDR2 FQNNGV. J lost 7 bases, V lost 1 base, and 4 bases had no gene match. The CDR3 DNA reads TGTGCCAGCAGCTTAGTACGACAGGGAAATTCACCCCTCCACTTT. Protein product: CASSLVRQGNSPLHF.

The table lists this clone with a few counts. The genes are TRBV2 and TRBJ2-3, with 8 nucleotides matching TRBD1. The trim removed 6 bases at V and 8 bases at J, leaving 13 bases unmatched. The germline V gene encodes CDR1 SNHLY and CDR2 FYNNEI. There are 15 residues in the CDR3. CDR3 residues: CASSKRTDRGATQYF. CDR3 nucleotide sequence: TGTGCCAGCAGCAAGAGGACCGACAGGGGAGCTACGCAGTATTTT.

A single count supports this clone. The V call is TRBV7-9, the J call TRBJ1-4, with D uncertain. Trimming took off 0 bases at V and 11 bases at J, with 10 bases between the two ends. CDR1 and CDR2 from the germline V gene are SEHNR and FQNEAQ (reference sequence). The CDR3 contains 13 residues. The CDR3 reads CASSLAGVGKLFF. CDR3 bases: TGTGCCAGCAGCTTAGCAGGAGTTGGGAAACTGTTTTTT.

The J gene is TRBJ2-3, the V gene TRBV30; TRBD1 agrees at 7 bases. V dropped 3 bases and J dropped 0; count of bases not matched to a gene: 3. Germline loops: CDR1 GTSNPN, CDR2 SVGIG (reference sequence). This CDR3 spans 14 amino acids. In nucleotides, the CDR3 is TGTGCCTGGAGCCAAGGGGGCAGCACAGATACGCAGTATTTT. The encoded protein is CAWSQGGSTDTQYF. Looking up the rest from reference TRBV30 and TRBJ2-3 gives the full variable domain: SQTIHQWPATLVQPVGSPLSLECTVEGTSNPNLYWYRQAAGRGLQLLFYSVGIGQISSEVPQNLSASRPQDRQFILSSKKLLLSDSGFYLCAWSQGGSTDTQYFGPGTRLTVL.

The chain uses TRBV6-1 and TRBJ2-7, with TRBD1 matching over 8 bases. This CDR3 contains 15 residues. The ends lost 7 bases at V and 0 bases at J; junction bases unmatched: 8. The germline CDR1 and CDR2 sequences are MNHNS and SASEGT. This CDR3 reads CASMAGQGASYEQYF. DNA for the CDR3: TGTGCCAGCATGGCCGGACAGGGAGCCTCCTACGAGCAGTACTTC.

The J gene is TRBJ2-2, the V gene TRBV7-2; the D gene is possibly TRBD1 (6 bases). Trimming stripped 5 bases from V and 3 bases from J, with 10 bases between. This CDR3 has 14 residues. CDR1 is SGHTA and CDR2 is FQGNSA in the germline V gene. In nucleotides, the CDR3 is TGTGCCAGCAGCCGGAAGGGGGACACCGGGGAGCTGTTTTTT. This translates into CASSRKGDTGELFF.